The 12 T cell receptor beta chains below come from one sample, sequenced in a study of cytomegalovirus exposure and HLA in healthy donors. The study ran its PCR with 60 Vbeta and 13 Jbeta primers. Repertoires were generated with immunoSEQ multiplex PCR, while TCRdb's copy carries only in-frame clones and drops some. The table includes under 200,000 clones, approximately 78% detected once. Specimen: PBMCs. Every receptor here comes from a young woman in good health and CMV-seronegative.

The rearrangement links TRBV27 to TRBJ2-1; maybe TRBD2 (6 bases). The CDR3 sequence is 14 residues long. Between the trimmed V and J ends, which lost 5 bases and 4 bases, there was a span of 12 bases. The V gene's germline CDR1 is MNHEY and CDR2 SMNVEV (reference sequence). CDR3 sequence reads: CASSTSAGYNEQFF. The CDR3 DNA sequence: TGTGCCAGCAGTACGAGCGCGGGATACAATGAGCAGTTCTTC.

The gene calls are TRBV5-6 and TRBJ2-1; TRBD2 matches at 10 bases. Trimming cost V 3 bases and J 5 bases; bases outside gene matches: 5. The V gene's germline CDR1 is SGHDT and CDR2 YYEEEE. The CDR3 runs to 15 residues. CDR3 bases: TGTGCCAGCAGCTCGCCGGGACTAGCGAACAATGAGCAGTTCTTC. Its translation is CASSSPGLANNEQFF.

A single count supports this clone. This chain uses TRBV9 with TRBJ2-5; TRBD2 might be the D (5 bases). V was cut by 3 bases and J by 5 bases, with 14 bases left in between. This CDR3 comprises 14 residues. CDR1 is SGDLS, CDR2 YYNGEE, per germline. CDR3 loop: CASSGAGRFETQYF. The CDR3 bases are TGTGCCAGCAGCGGGGCGGGCCGTTTTGAGACCCAGTACTTC.

This chain uses TRBV18 with TRBJ2-1, with D possibly TRBD1 on 5 matching bases. V lost 3 bases, J lost 8 bases, and 11 bases lay in between. CDR1 and CDR2 from the germline V gene are KGHSH and LQKENI. The CDR3 is 13 residues long. The DNA of the CDR3 is TGTGCCAGCTCACCTGGACCCAGGGATGAGCAGTTCTTC. Its translation is CASSPGPRDEQFF.

V usage is TRBV6-5 and J usage is TRBJ2-1; TRBD2 aligns across 9 bases. Germline V CDR1 and CDR2: MNHEY, SVGAGI. The CDR3 has 16 amino acids. After removal of 0 bases from V and 4 bases from J, the junction contained 4 bases not matched to a gene. The CDR3 sequence: CASSYSAGGSYNEQFF. DNA for the CDR3: TGTGCCAGCAGTTACTCTGCGGGGGGGTCTTACAATGAGCAGTTCTTC.

The chain employs TRBV4-3 and TRBJ2-2, with 9 bases lining up with TRBD2. The CDR3 length is 18 residues. Germline CDR1 LGHNA, CDR2 YSLEER. J gave up 0 bases and V 2 bases, and 7 bases lay outside the gene matches. This CDR3 is CASSQSLAGAANTGELFF. CDR3 nucleotide sequence: TGCGCCAGCAGCCAATCCTTAGCGGGAGCAGCGAACACCGGGGAGCTGTTTTTT.

The chain links TRBV27 to TRBJ2-5; TRBD1 matches 9 bases. Germline CDR1 reads MNHEY; CDR2 reads SMNVEV (reference sequence). The CDR3 loop spans 14 amino acids. The V segment lost 5 bases and the J segment 5 bases; nucleotides outside the gene matches: 6. DNA for the CDR3: TGTGCCAGCAGTCGAGGGACAGGGTGGGAGACCCAGTACTTC. Translated: CASSRGTGWETQYF.

This clone was counted only a few times. The rearrangement joins TRBV19 to TRBJ1-1; no clear D gene. The V end was cut by 3 bases, the J end by 1 base, with 6 bases between. The CDR3 sequence is 13 residues long. Per germline, CDR1 LNHDA and CDR2 SQIVND (reference sequence). The CDR3 reads CASSMLGNTEAFF. CDR3 in DNA: TGTGCCAGTAGTATGCTCGGGAACACTGAAGCTTTCTTT.

The chain links TRBV4-1 to TRBJ2-7, with 8 bases aligning to TRBD2. This CDR3 is 16 amino acids long. V was clipped by 4 bases and J by 3 bases; unmatched bases: 11. Per germline, CDR1 MGHRA and CDR2 YSYEKL. Here the CDR3 DNA reads TGCGCCAGCAGCCCCCAACGCGGGGGGTCCCTCTACGAGCAGTACTTC. Protein: CASSPQRGGSLYEQYF.

The CDR3 DNA is TGTGCCAGCAGCACCAGGACTAGCGGGATCTACAATGAGCAGTTCTTC. Protein product: CASSTRTSGIYNEQFF. The chain joins TRBV11-2 to TRBJ2-1; 12 bases align to TRBD2. The CDR3 contains 16 residues. V was pared by 5 bases and J by 3 bases, with 5 bases of the junction left unmatched. Germline CDR1 SGHAT, CDR2 FQNNGV.

V gene TRBV7-2 combines with J gene TRBJ2-7, with 7 bases lining up with TRBD2. The V gene's germline CDR1 is SGHTA and CDR2 FQGNSA. The ends lost 3 bases at V and 7 bases at J; junction bases unmatched: 6. The CDR3 runs 13 residues. CDR3 protein: CASSLVPGLEQYV. CDR3 bases: TGTGCCAGCAGCTTGGTCCCGGGACTAGAGCAGTACGTC.

The chain recombines TRBV27 with TRBJ2-6; a possible D gene is TRBD2 (6 bases). This CDR3 region has 16 residues. Germline CDR1 MNHEY, CDR2 SMNVEV (reference sequence). V was pared by 0 bases and J by 0 bases, with 6 bases between. The CDR3 DNA reads TGTGCCAGCAGTTTATCGGGGGGCTCTGGGGCCAACGTCCTGACTTTC. This encodes CASSLSGGSGANVLTF.